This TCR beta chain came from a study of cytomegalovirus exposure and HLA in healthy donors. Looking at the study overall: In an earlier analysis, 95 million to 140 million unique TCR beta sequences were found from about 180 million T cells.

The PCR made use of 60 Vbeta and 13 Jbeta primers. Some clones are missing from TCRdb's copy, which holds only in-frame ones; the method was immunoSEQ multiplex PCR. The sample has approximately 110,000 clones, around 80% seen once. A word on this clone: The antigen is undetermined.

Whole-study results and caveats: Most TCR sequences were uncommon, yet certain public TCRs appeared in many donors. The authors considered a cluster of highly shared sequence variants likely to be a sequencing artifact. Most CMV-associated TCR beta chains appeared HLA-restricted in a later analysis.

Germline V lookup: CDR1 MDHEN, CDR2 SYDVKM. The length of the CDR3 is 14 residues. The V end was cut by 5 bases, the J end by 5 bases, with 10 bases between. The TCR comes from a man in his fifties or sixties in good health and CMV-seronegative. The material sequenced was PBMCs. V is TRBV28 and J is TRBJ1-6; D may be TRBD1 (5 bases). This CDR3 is CASSPQGNNSPLHF. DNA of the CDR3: TGTGCCAGCAGTCCCCAGGGTAATAATTCACCCCTCCACTTT.